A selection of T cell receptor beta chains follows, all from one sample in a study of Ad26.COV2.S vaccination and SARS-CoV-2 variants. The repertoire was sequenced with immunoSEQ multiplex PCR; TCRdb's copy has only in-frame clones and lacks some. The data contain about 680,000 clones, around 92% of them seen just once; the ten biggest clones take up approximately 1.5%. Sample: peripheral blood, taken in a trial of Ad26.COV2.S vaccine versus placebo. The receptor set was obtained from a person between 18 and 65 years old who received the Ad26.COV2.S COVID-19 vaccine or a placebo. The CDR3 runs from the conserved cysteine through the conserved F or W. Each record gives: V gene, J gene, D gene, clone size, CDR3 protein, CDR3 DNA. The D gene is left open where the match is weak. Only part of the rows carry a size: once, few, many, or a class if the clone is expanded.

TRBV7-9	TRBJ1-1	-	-	CASSFISTEAFF	TGTGCCAGCAGCTTCATCAGCACTGAAGCTTTCTTT
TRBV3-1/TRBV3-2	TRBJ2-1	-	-	CASSHPGQLAYNEQFF	TGTGCCAGCAGCCACCCTGGCCAGCTGGCCTACAATGAGCAGTTCTTC
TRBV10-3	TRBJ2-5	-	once	CAISGGEETQYF	TGTGCCATCAGTGGGGGGGAGGAGACCCAGTACTTC
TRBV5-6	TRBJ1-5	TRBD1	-	CASSLGGTGSNQPQHF	TGTGCCAGCAGCTTGGGTGGGACAGGGTCCAATCAGCCCCAGCATTTT
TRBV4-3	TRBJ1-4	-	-	CASSQSAGPTNEKLFF	TGCGCCAGCAGCCAATCCGCCGGGCCTACTAATGAAAAACTGTTTTTT
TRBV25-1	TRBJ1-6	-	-	CASSESGAGASSPLHF	TGTGCCAGCAGTGAATCGGGAGCGGGGGCGAGTTCACCCCTCCACTTT
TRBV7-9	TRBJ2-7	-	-	CASSFSGAGTSYEQYF	TGTGCCAGCAGCTTTTCGGGCGCGGGGACTTCCTACGAGCAGTACTTC
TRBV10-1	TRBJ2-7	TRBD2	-	CASRASGSGPYEQYF	TGCGCCAGCAGAGCAAGCGGGAGTGGTCCCTACGAGCAGTACTTC
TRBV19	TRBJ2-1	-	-	CASRSDSYNEQFF	TGTGCCAGTAGATCCGACAGTTACAATGAGCAGTTCTTC
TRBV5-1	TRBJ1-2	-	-	CASSLARGLLYGYTF	TGCGCCAGCAGCTTGGCCAGGGGACTACTCTATGGCTACACCTTC
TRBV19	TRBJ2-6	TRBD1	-	CASRDRGRSGANVLTF	TGTGCCAGCCGGGACAGGGGGCGCTCTGGGGCCAACGTCCTGACTTTC
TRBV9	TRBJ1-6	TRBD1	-	CASSVGDRASPLHF	TGTGCCAGCAGCGTAGGTGACAGGGCCTCACCCCTCCACTTT
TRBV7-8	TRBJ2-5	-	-	CASSSARQEETQYF	TGTGCCAGCAGCTCCGCCCGGCAGGAAGAGACCCAGTACTTC
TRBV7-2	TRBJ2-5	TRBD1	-	CASSWDRGSLTQYF	TGTGCCAGCAGCTGGGACAGGGGGTCGCTGACCCAGTACTTC
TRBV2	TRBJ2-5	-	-	CASSVRGETQYF	TGTGCCAGCAGCGTCAGAGGAGAGACCCAGTACTTC
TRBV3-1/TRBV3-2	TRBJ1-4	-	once	CASSRRSLGNEKLFF	TGTGCCAGCAGCCGAAGAAGCCTGGGGAATGAAAAACTGTTTTTT
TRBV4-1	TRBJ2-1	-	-	CASSQAASSYNEQFF	TGCGCCAGCAGCCAGGCCGCTAGCTCCTACAATGAGCAGTTCTTC
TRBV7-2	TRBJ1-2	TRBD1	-	CASRTGGAWEGYTF	TGTGCCAGCAGAACAGGGGGCGCCTGGGAAGGCTACACCTTC
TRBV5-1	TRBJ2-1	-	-	CASAQSTDSNEQFF	TGCGCCAGCGCACAGAGCACGGACAGCAATGAGCAGTTCTTC
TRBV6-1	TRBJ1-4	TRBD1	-	CASSGTGGTTNEKLFF	TGTGCCAGCAGTGGGACAGGGGGAACAACTAATGAAAAACTGTTTTTT
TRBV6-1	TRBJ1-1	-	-	CASSELADTEAFF	TGTGCCAGCAGTGAATTGGCCGACACTGAAGCTTTCTTT
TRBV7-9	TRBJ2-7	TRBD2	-	CASSLQRGSTYEQYF	TGTGCCAGCAGCTTACAGCGGGGGAGCACCTACGAGCAGTACTTC
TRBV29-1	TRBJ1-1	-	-	CTAGGSNTEAFF	TGCACCGCCGGGGGTTCAAACACTGAAGCTTTCTTT
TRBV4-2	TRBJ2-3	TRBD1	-	CASSLPPTGEVSTDTQYF	TGTGCCAGCAGCCTGCCCCCGACAGGGGAGGTAAGCACAGATACGCAGTATTTT
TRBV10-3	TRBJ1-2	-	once	CAISGAGSGYTF	TGTGCCATCAGTGGAGCAGGTAGCGGCTACACCTTC
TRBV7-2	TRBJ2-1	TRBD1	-	CASSYYRGNSYNEQFF	TGTGCCAGCAGCTACTACAGGGGAAACTCCTACAATGAGCAGTTCTTC
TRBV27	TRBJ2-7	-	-	CASSSYSQGPTPYEQYF	TGTGCCAGCAGTTCCTATTCTCAGGGCCCTACACCCTACGAGCAGTACTTC
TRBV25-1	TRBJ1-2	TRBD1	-	CASSETGQAANYGYTF	TGTGCCAGCAGTGAGACTGGACAGGCAGCTAACTATGGCTACACCTTC
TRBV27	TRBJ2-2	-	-	CASSLGPDTGELFF	TGTGCCAGCAGTTTAGGGCCTGATACCGGGGAGCTGTTTTTT
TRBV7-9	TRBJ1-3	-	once	CASSLVFGSGNTIYF	TGTGCCAGCAGCTTAGTGTTCGGCTCTGGAAACACCATATATTTT
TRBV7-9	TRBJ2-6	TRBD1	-	CASSLGTGLTGANVLTF	TGTGCCAGCAGCCTGGGGACAGGCTTGACCGGGGCCAACGTCCTGACTTTC
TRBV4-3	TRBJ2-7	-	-	CASSPLGRGDEQYF	TGCGCCAGCAGCCCCCTCGGCAGGGGCGACGAGCAGTACTTC
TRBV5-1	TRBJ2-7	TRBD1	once	CASSWGQGSYEQYF	TGCGCCAGCAGCTGGGGACAGGGCTCCTACGAGCAGTACTTC
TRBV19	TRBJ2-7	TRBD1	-	CASSSRGQGYEQYF	TGTGCCAGTAGTTCGAGGGGACAGGGCTACGAGCAGTACTTC
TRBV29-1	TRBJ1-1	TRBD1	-	CSVGYRTGTNTEAFF	TGCAGCGTTGGTTATAGGACAGGGACGAACACTGAAGCTTTCTTT
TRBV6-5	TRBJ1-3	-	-	CASSYGSSGNTIYF	TGTGCCAGCAGTTACGGTTCTTCTGGAAACACCATATATTTT
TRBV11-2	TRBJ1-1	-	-	CASSLITTRYTEAFF	TGTGCCAGCAGCTTAATAACAACTCGGTACACTGAAGCTTTCTTT
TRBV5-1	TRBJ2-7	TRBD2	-	CASSESSGQTYEQYF	TGCGCCAGCAGCGAGTCTAGCGGGCAAACCTACGAGCAGTACTTC
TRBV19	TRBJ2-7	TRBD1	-	CASSVDRGTYEQYF	TGTGCCAGTAGTGTCGACAGGGGAACCTACGAGCAGTACTTC
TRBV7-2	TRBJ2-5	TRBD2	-	CASSPPGLAGDTQYF	TGTGCCAGCAGCCCGCCGGGACTAGCGGGGGATACCCAGTACTTC
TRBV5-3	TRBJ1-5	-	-	CAPRGSGLIPHSNQPQHF	TGTGCCCCCAGAGGGTCGGGCCTCATCCCTCATAGCAATCAGCCCCAGCATTTT
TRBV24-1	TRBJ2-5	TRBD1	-	CATSDGQGQRETQYF	TGTGCCACCAGTGATGGACAGGGGCAGAGAGAGACCCAGTACTTC
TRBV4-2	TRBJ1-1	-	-	CASSQEGGRTEAFF	TGTGCCAGCAGCCAAGAGGGGGGCCGGACTGAAGCTTTCTTT
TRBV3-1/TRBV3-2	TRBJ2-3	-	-	CASSPQAGAGTDTQYF	TGTGCCAGCAGCCCCCAGGCCGGGGCCGGCACAGATACGCAGTATTTT
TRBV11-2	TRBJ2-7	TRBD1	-	CASSGQDRGHHEQYF	TGTGCCAGCAGCGGACAAGACAGGGGGCACCACGAGCAGTACTTC
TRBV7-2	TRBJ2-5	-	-	CASSLESGRQETQYF	TGTGCCAGCAGCTTAGAGTCGGGGCGGCAAGAGACCCAGTACTTC
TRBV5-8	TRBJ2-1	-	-	CASSLWGYEGGEQFF	TGTGCCAGCAGCTTGTGGGGCTACGAGGGGGGTGAGCAGTTCTTC
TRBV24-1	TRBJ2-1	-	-	CATSEGLGDNEQFF	TGTGCCACCAGTGAGGGACTCGGAGACAATGAGCAGTTCTTC
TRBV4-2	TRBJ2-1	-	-	CASSQDWAKRDEQFF	TGTGCCAGCAGCCAAGATTGGGCAAAAAGGGATGAGCAGTTCTTC
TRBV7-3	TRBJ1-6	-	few	CASSSQGGSPLHF	TGTGCCAGCAGCTCCCAGGGCGGTTCACCCCTCCACTTT
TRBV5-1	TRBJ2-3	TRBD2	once	CASSEGLAGGEDTQYF	TGCGCCAGCAGCGAGGGACTAGCGGGAGGGGAGGATACGCAGTATTTT
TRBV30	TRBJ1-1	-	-	CAWSRRGGYTEAFF	TGTGCCTGGAGTCGGAGAGGGGGGTACACTGAAGCTTTCTTT
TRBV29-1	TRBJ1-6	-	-	CSVRGDSYNSPLHF	TGCAGCGTTCGAGGGGACTCTTATAATTCACCCCTCCACTTT
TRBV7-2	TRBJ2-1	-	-	CASSSSAGGGEQFF	TGTGCCAGCAGCTCCTCCGCCGGGGGCGGTGAGCAGTTCTTC